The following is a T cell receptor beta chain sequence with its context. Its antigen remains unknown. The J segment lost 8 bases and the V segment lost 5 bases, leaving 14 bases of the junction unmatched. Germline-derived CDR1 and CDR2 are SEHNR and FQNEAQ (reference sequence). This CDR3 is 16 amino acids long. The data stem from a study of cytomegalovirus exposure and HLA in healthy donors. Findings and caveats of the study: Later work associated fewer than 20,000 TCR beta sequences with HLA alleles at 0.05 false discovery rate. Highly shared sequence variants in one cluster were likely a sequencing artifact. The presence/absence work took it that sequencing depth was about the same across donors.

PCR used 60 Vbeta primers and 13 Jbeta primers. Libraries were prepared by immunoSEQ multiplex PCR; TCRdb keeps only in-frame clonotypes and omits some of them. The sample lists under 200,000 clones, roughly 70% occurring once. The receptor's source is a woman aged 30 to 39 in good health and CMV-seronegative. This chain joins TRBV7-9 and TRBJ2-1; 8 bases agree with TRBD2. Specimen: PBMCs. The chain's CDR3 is CASSPTGGVLADEQFF. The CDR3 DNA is TGTGCCAGCAGCCCAACCGGGGGGGTGCTGGCCGATGAGCAGTTCTTC.